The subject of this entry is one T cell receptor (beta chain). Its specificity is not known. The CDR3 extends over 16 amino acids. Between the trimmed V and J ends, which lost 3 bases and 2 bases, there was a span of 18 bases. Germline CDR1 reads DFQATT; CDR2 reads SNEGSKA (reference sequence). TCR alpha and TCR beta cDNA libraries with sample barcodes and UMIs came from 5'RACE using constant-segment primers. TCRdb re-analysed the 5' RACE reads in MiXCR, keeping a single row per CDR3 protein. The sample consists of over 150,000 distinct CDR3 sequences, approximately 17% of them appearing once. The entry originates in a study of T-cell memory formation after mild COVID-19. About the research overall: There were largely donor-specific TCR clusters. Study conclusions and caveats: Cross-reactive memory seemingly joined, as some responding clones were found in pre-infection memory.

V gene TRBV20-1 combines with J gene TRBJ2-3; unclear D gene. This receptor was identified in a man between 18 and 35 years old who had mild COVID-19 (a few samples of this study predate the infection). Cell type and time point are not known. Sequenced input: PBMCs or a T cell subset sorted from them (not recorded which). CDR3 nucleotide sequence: TGCAGTGCTAGTCCTCTCCACCTCCTTTACACAGATACGCAGTATTTT. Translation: CSASPLHLLYTDTQYF.